The 21 T cell receptor beta chains below come from one sample, sequenced in a study of T cells after posttransplantation cyclophosphamide. Only in-frame clones appear in the TCRdb table, and some are missing; sequencing was by immunoSEQ multiplex PCR. This repertoire shows 11,000 or so clones, roughly 95% found once; its top ten account for nearly 0.3%. The sequencing sample was made of naive CD8+ T cells sorted from PBMCs. Receptors originate from a man between 25 and 39 years old in good health and a related stem cell transplant donor.

On this clone itself: At one boundary the junction diverges from the germline segment, which might be a read error. The chain combines TRBV5-1 with TRBJ2-3, with 14 positions matching TRBD2. Germline V gene sequence: CDR1 SGHRS, CDR2 YFSETQ. The CDR3 runs 18 residues. CDR3 nucleotide sequence: TGCGCCAGCAGCTTGGCAGGGACTAGCGGGGGTAGAACAGGTACGCAGTATTTT. It yields the protein CASSLAGTSGGRTGTQYF.

V is TRBV7-2 and J is TRBJ2-5, with 9 bases matching TRBD1. The end of the DNA is better explained by TRBJ2-7, so the J call may be wrong. The germline V gene encodes CDR1 SGHTA and CDR2 FQGNSA. The CDR3 sequence is 14 residues long. Here the CDR3 reads CASSNGQGRYEQYF. The CDR3 DNA reads TGTGCCAGCAGCAACGGACAGGGGAGGTACGAGCAGTACTTC.

V gene TRBV5-1 combines with J gene TRBJ1-1, with D hard to call. CDR1 is SGHRS, CDR2 YFSETQ, per germline. The CDR3 runs to 16 residues. Trimming stripped 2 bases from V and 2 bases from J, with 16 bases between. This chain's CDR3 is CASSLGDGESNTEAFF. The CDR3 DNA follows: TGCGCCAGCAGCTTAGGAGACGGAGAGAGTAACACTGAAGCTTTCTTT.

The rearrangement joins TRBV19 to TRBJ2-7; TRBD1 is a possible D gene (7 bases). This CDR3 has 13 residues. V gave up 7 bases and J gave up 5 bases, with 15 bases separating them. CDR1 is LNHDA, CDR2 SQIVND, per germline (reference sequence). This chain's CDR3 is CASTHGGGDEQYF. For the CDR3, the DNA is TGTGCCAGTACCCACGGAGGGGGCGACGAGCAGTACTTC. The variable domain in full, completed from reference TRBV19 and TRBJ2-7, reads DGGITQSPKYLFRKEGQNVTLSCEQNLNHDAMYWYRQDPGQGLRLIYYSQIVNDFQKGDIAEGYSVSREKKESFPLTVTSAQKNPTAFYLCASTHGGGDEQYFGPGTRLTVT.

This CDR3 is CASSPTEYNEQFF. The CDR3 nucleotides read TGTGCCAGCAGTCCGACAGAATACAATGAGCAGTTCTTC. The chain carries TRBV27 and TRBJ2-1, with D possibly TRBD1 on 5 matching bases. The CDR3 runs to 13 residues. Trimming cost V 5 bases and J 4 bases, with 9 bases left between them. Per germline, CDR1 MNHEY and CDR2 SMNVEV (reference sequence).

V gene TRBV7-6 combines with J gene TRBJ2-7; 9 bases line up with TRBD1. CDR1 SGHVS and CDR2 FNYEAQ come from the germline V gene. V lost 1 base, J lost 4 bases, and 2 bases stayed unmatched. The CDR3 extends over 14 amino acids. The CDR3 sequence is CASSLDRGQYEQYF. The CDR3, as DNA: TGTGCCAGCAGCTTAGACAGGGGGCAATACGAGCAGTACTTC.

This sequence joins TRBV2 and TRBJ2-1; no clear D. Deletions cut 7 bases from V and 3 bases from J, with 10 bases between. Per the germline V gene, CDR1 is SNHLY and CDR2 is FYNNEI. The CDR3 extends over 13 amino acids. CDR3 region: CASNGYYYNEQFF. The DNA for the CDR3 is TGTGCCAGCAATGGCTACTACTACAATGAGCAGTTCTTC.

The J gene is TRBJ1-1, the V gene TRBV6-5, with 8 bases identical to TRBD1. Germline V gives CDR1 MNHEY, CDR2 SVGAGI. The ends lost 5 bases at V and 4 bases at J; junction bases unmatched: 3. This CDR3 spans 13 amino acids. The CDR3 sequence is CASSPTGGTEAFF. CDR3 sequence (DNA): TGTGCCAGCAGTCCTACAGGGGGCACTGAAGCTTTCTTT.

The chain recombines TRBV7-9 with TRBJ1-1; 9 bases map to TRBD1. Germline trimming cut 4 bases from V and 1 base from J; bases unmatched to any gene: 7. This CDR3 has 16 residues. In germline, CDR1 is SEHNR, CDR2 FQNEAQ (reference sequence). CDR3 DNA sequence: TGTGCCAGCAGCTCAGGACCGGGACAGGGGAACACTGAAGCTTTCTTT. Its protein is CASSSGPGQGNTEAFF.

CDR3 DNA sequence: TGCGCCAGCAGCCAAGAAACTCTAGCGGATTACAATGAGCAGTTCTTC. It is translated as CASSQETLADYNEQFF. The chain joins TRBV4-1 to TRBJ2-1; TRBD2 matches 7 bases. The V gene's germline CDR1 is MGHRA and CDR2 YSYEKL. Germline trimming cut 0 bases from V and 4 bases from J; bases unmatched to any gene: 6. The CDR3 runs 16 residues.

V usage is TRBV7-8 and J usage is TRBJ2-5; TRBD2 aligns across 7 bases. This CDR3 comprises 15 residues. From germline, CDR1 is SGHVS and CDR2 FQNEAQ. V lost 3 bases to trimming and J lost 4 bases; unmatched junction nucleotides: 8. In DNA, the CDR3 is TGTGCCAGCAGCTTCGGTGAAACGGGGGGAGAGACCCAGTACTTC. This translates into CASSFGETGGETQYF. Drawing the rest from reference TRBV7-8 and TRBJ2-5, the complete variable domain is GAGVSQSPRYKVAKRGQDVALRCDPISGHVSLFWYQQALGQGPEFLTYFQNEAQLDKSGLPSDRFFAERPEGSVSTLKIQRTQQEDSAVYLCASSFGETGGETQYFGPGTRLLVL.

The chain recombines TRBV28 with TRBJ2-3; 8 bases line up with TRBD2. Germline V gene lookup returns CDR1 MDHEN and CDR2 SYDVKM. The CDR3 runs to 15 residues. V lost 2 bases, J lost 1 base, and 2 bases stayed unmatched. For the CDR3, the DNA is TGTGCCAGCAGTTTAGGGCGGGGGGGCACAGATACGCAGTATTTT. It specifies CASSLGRGGTDTQYF.

V gene TRBV4-1 combines with J gene TRBJ2-7; the D gene is possibly TRBD2 (5 bases). Trimming stripped 3 bases from V and 0 bases from J, with 12 bases between. In germline, CDR1 is MGHRA, CDR2 YSYEKL. This CDR3 is built from 15 residues. CDR3 DNA sequence: TGCGCCAGCAGCCAGGAGGACGGGCACTCCTACGAGCAGTACTTC. Its translation is CASSQEDGHSYEQYF.

The chain combines TRBV9 with TRBJ2-3, with 8 positions matching TRBD2. With V trimmed by 1 base and J by 1 base, 2 bases remained unmatched. Germline CDR1 SGDLS, CDR2 YYNGEE. The CDR3 length is 15 residues. The CDR3 DNA reads TGTGCCAGCAGCGTACCGCGGGGGGGCACAGATACGCAGTATTTT. Amino acid sequence: CASSVPRGGTDTQYF.

This sequence joins TRBV6-1 and TRBJ2-7; 7 bases are shared with TRBD1. Germline CDR1 reads MNHNS; CDR2 reads SASEGT. The CDR3 is 14 amino acids. The V and J ends lost 8 bases and 0 bases, in that order; junction bases with no gene match: 7. Here the CDR3 DNA reads TGTGCCAGCGAGCACAGGGGCCACTCCTACGAGCAGTACTTC. Amino acids: CASEHRGHSYEQYF.

The gene calls are TRBV4-3 and TRBJ2-7, with TRBD1 identical over 12 bases. The V gene end was trimmed by 3 bases and the J gene end by 5 bases; junction bases not matched to a gene: 2. The CDR3 totals 14 residues. Germline loops: CDR1 LGHNA, CDR2 YSLEER. This CDR3 reads CASSHGTGGNEQYF. CDR3 DNA: TGCGCCAGCAGCCACGGGACAGGGGGCAACGAGCAGTACTTC.

This chain connects TRBV21-1 to TRBJ2-2; no check of the table's D call, TRBD2, against the DNA was made. TRBV21-1 is flagged as a pseudogene. CDR3 length equals 17 residues. CDR3 region: CASSIRRTQDLGKELFF. CDR3 in DNA: TGTGCCAGCAGCATACGAAGGACCCAGGACTTAGGCAAGGAGCTGTTTTTT.

The J gene is TRBJ1-4, the V gene TRBV9; 9 bases agree with TRBD1. Germline assignment: CDR1 SGDLS and CDR2 YYNGEE. The J segment lost 0 bases and the V segment lost 3 bases, leaving 3 bases of the junction unmatched. There are 16 residues in the CDR3. The chain's CDR3 is CASSATGGATNEKLFF. CDR3 nucleotide sequence: TGTGCCAGCAGCGCCACAGGGGGCGCAACTAATGAAAAACTGTTTTTT.

The chain uses TRBV2 and TRBJ1-2; TRBD1 agrees at 8 bases. V lost 7 bases and J lost 7; bases outside the gene matches: 5. The CDR3 totals 12 residues. The V gene's germline CDR1 is SNHLY and CDR2 FYNNEI. This CDR3 reads CASTWTGSGYTF. The CDR3 DNA reads as TGTGCCAGCACTTGGACAGGGAGTGGCTACACCTTC.

This rearrangement joins TRBV11-2 to TRBJ2-7; TRBD1 aligns across 12 bases. In germline, CDR1 is SGHAT, CDR2 FQNNGV. This CDR3 contains 16 residues. The V gene end was trimmed by 1 base and the J gene end by 6 bases; junction bases not matched to a gene: 7. This chain's CDR3 is CASSLGGTGGLGEQYF. In DNA form, the CDR3 reads TGTGCCAGCAGCTTAGGGGGGACAGGGGGCTTGGGCGAGCAGTACTTC. The full variable domain, in which reference TRBV11-2 and TRBJ2-7 provide the parts outside the CDR3, is EAGVAQSPRYKIIEKRQSVAFWCNPISGHATLYWYQQILGQGPKLLIQFQNNGVVDDSQLPKDRFSAERLKGVDSTLKIQPAKLEDSAVYLCASSLGGTGGLGEQYFGPGTRLTVT.

This sequence joins TRBV7-8 and TRBJ1-1, with D perhaps matching TRBD1 (5 bases). The CDR3 has 15 residues. Between the trimmed V and J ends, which lost 6 bases and 0 bases, there was a span of 14 bases. Germline loops: CDR1 SGHVS, CDR2 FQNEAQ. CDR3 loop: CASSYRSLLNTEAFF. CDR3 coding DNA: TGTGCCAGCAGTTACAGGAGCCTACTGAACACTGAAGCTTTCTTT.